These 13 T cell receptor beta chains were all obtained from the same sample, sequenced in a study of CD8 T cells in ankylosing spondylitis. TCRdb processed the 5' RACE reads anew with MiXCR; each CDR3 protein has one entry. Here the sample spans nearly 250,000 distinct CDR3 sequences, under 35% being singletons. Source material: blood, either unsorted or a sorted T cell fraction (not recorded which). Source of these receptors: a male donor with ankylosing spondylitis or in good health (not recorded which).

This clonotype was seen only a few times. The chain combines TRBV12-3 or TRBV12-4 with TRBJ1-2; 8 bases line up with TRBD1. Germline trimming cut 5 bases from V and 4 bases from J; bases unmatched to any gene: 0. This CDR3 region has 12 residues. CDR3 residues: CASSTGGYGYTF. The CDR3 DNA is TGTGCCAGCAGTACAGGGGGCTATGGCTACACCTTC.

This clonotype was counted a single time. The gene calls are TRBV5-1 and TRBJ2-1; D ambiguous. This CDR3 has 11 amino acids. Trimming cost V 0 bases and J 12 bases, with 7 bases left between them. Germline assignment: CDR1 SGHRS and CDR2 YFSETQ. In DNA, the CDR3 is TGCGCCAGCAGCTTGGACCTCGGGCAGTTCTTC. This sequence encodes CASSLDLGQFF.

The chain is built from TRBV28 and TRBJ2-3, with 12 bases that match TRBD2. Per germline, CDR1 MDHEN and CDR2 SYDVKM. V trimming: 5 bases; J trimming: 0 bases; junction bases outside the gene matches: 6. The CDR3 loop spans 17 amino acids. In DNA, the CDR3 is TGTGCCAGCAGTCCCCTAGCGGGGGGGTGGAGCACAGATACGCAGTATTTT. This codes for CASSPLAGGWSTDTQYF.

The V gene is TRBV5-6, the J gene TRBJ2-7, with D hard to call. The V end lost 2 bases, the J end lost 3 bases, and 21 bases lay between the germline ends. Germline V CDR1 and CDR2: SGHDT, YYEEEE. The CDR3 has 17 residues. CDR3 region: CASSFAPLMDQSYEQYF. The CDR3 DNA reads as TGTGCCAGCAGCTTCGCTCCCCTTATGGACCAGAGCTACGAGCAGTACTTC.

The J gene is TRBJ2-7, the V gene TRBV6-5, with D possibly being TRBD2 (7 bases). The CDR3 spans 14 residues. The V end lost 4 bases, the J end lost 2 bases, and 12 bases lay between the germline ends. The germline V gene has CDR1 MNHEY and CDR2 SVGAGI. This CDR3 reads CASSSTGTTYEQYF. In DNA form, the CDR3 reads TGTGCCAGCAGTTCCACAGGGACTACCTACGAGCAGTACTTC.

CDR3 protein: CSAGQDYNEQFF. CDR3 bases: TGCAGTGCAGGACAGGATTACAATGAGCAGTTCTTC. This chain joins TRBV20-1 and TRBJ2-1, with 7 bases fitting TRBD1. The CDR3 totals 12 residues. Losses at the gene ends were 6 bases for V and 4 bases for J; bases not matched to a gene: 3. The germline gives CDR1 DFQATT, CDR2 SNEGSKA (reference sequence).

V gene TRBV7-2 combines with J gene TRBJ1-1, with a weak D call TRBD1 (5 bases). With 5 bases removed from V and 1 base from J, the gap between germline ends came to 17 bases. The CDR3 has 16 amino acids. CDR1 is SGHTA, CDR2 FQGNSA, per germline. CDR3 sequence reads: CASSQRGITKNTEAFF. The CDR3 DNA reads TGTGCCAGCAGCCAACGGGGGATCACTAAGAACACTGAAGCTTTCTTT.

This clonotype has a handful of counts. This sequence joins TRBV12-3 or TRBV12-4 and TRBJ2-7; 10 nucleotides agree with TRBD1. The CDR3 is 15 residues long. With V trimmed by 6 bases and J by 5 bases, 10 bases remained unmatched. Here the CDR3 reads CASRGAGTGVHEQYF. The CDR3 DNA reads TGTGCCAGCAGGGGAGCCGGGACAGGGGTCCACGAGCAGTACTTC.

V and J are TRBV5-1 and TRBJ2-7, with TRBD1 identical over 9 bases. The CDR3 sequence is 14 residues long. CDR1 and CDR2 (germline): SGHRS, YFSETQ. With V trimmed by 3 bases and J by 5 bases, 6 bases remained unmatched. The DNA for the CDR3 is TGCGCCAGCAGCTCGCAGGGACAGGGCAACGAGCAGTACTTC. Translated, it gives CASSSQGQGNEQYF.

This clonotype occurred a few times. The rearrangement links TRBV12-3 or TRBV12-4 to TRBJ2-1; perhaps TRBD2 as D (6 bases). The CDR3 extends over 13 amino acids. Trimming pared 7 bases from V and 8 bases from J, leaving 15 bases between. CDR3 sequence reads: CASIFEGTYEQFF. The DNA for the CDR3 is TGTGCCAGCATTTTTGAAGGGACTTATGAGCAGTTCTTC.

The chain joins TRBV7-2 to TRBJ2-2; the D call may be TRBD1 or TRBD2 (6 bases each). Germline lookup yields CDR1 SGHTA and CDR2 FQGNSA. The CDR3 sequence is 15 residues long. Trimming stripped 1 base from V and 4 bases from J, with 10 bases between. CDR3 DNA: TGTGCCAGCAGCTTAGGGGGGGCCGGCACCGGGGAGCTGTTTTTT. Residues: CASSLGGAGTGELFF. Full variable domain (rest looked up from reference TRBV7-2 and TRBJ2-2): GAGVSQSPSNKVTEKGKDVELRCDPISGHTALYWYRQSLGQGLEFLIYFQGNSAPDKSGLPSDRFSAERTGGSVSTLTIQRTQQEDSAVYLCASSLGGAGTGELFFGEGSRLTVL.

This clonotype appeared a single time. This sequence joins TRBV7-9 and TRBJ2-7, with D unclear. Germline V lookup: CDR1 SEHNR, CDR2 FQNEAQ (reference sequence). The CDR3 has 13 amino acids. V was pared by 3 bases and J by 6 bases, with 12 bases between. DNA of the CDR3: TGTGCCAGCAGCTTCCCGGCCTCCCTCGAGCAGTACTTC. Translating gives CASSFPASLEQYF. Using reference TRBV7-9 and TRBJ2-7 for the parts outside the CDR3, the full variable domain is DTGVSQNPRHKITKRGQNVTFRCDPISEHNRLYWYRQTLGQGPEFLTYFQNEAQLEKSRLLSDRFSAERPKGSFSTLEIQRTEQGDSAMYLCASSFPASLEQYFGPGTRLTVT.

The CDR3 DNA sequence: TGTGCCAGCAGCGCTACCCCGATCGGCAATCAGCCCCAGCATTTT. As protein: CASSATPIGNQPQHF. The rearrangement uses TRBV9 and TRBJ1-5; D remains ambiguous. The CDR3 is 15 residues long. V was cut by 3 bases and J by 2 bases, with 12 bases left in between. Germline lookup yields CDR1 SGDLS and CDR2 YYNGEE.